This is a list of T cell receptor beta chains from one sample in a study of cytomegalovirus exposure and HLA in healthy donors. The assay was immunoSEQ multiplex PCR, and TCRdb's table has in-frame clones only and misses some. The table records some 190,000 clones, roughly 85% of them present only once. The sequencing input was PBMCs. The receptors shown here come from a boy aged 2 to 10 in good health and CMV-seronegative. Both conserved end residues are part of each CDR3. D genes are given only for firm matches. Clone size appears in some rows only: once, few, many, or a class for an expanded clone.

TRBV2	.	.	TRBJ1-2	CASSGRGSGYTF	TGTGCCAGCAGTGGGCGGGGTAGTGGCTACACCTTC
TRBV19	few	.	TRBJ2-1	CASRAVYNEQFF	TGTGCCAGCAGGGCAGTCTACAATGAGCAGTTCTTC
TRBV11-2	few	TRBD2	TRBJ2-5	CASSLGSSGAQETQYF	TGTGCCAGCAGCTTAGGGTCTAGCGGGGCCCAAGAGACCCAGTACTTC
TRBV7-9	.	.	TRBJ1-2	CASSPALNSNYGYTF	TGTGCCAGCAGCCCAGCACTAAATTCTAACTATGGCTACACCTTC
TRBV18	.	.	TRBJ2-5	CASSPPQETQYF	TGTGCCAGCTCACCTCCTCAAGAGACCCAGTACTTC
TRBV5-6	few	.	TRBJ2-5	CASSLAPRETQYF	TGTGCCAGCAGCTTGGCCCCGAGGGAGACCCAGTACTTC
TRBV4-1	.	TRBD1	TRBJ2-6	CASSQEGQVVSGANVLTF	TGCGCCAGCAGCCAAGAAGGACAGGTCGTCTCTGGGGCCAACGTCCTGACTTTC
TRBV7-2	.	.	TRBJ1-2	CASSLGGLGDFGYGYTF	TGTGCCAGCAGCTTAGGGGGGTTGGGGGACTTCGGGTATGGCTACACCTTC
TRBV2	.	.	TRBJ1-2	CASKSQGTNYGYTF	TGTGCCAGCAAAAGCCAGGGGACTAACTATGGCTACACCTTC
TRBV4-1	.	TRBD1	TRBJ1-6	CASSQVVQGAGGSPLHF	TGCGCCAGCAGCCAAGTAGTACAGGGGGCAGGAGGGTCACCCCTCCACTTT
TRBV7-9	.	.	TRBJ2-3	CASSLDSDSHTDTQYF	TGTGCCAGCAGCTTAGATAGTGACAGCCACACAGATACGCAGTATTTT
TRBV7-8	.	TRBD1	TRBJ2-3	CASSLTGQGAGNTDTQYF	TGTGCCAGCAGCTTAACGGGACAGGGGGCAGGTAACACAGATACGCAGTATTTT
TRBV15	.	TRBD1	TRBJ1-5	CATSRVVGGQPQHF	TGTGCCACCAGCAGAGTGGTAGGGGGCCAGCCCCAGCATTTT
TRBV6-4	.	TRBD1	TRBJ2-2	CASSTTGDTGELFF	TGTGCCAGCAGTACGACAGGGGACACCGGGGAGCTGTTTTTT
TRBV6-5	.	TRBD1	TRBJ2-1	CASSTGTANYNEQFF	TGTGCCAGCAGCACCGGGACAGCGAACTACAATGAGCAGTTCTTC
TRBV5-1	once	.	TRBJ1-1	CASRGTPNTEAFF	TGCGCCAGCAGGGGGACACCTAACACTGAAGCTTTCTTT
TRBV7-9	.	.	TRBJ1-2	CASSLGPQGSHGYTF	TGTGCCAGCAGCTTAGGTCCCCAGGGCTCGCATGGCTACACCTTC
TRBV28	few	TRBD1	TRBJ2-7	CASSSGTGQDEQYF	TGTGCCAGCAGTTCCGGGACAGGTCAGGACGAGCAGTACTTC
TRBV12-5	few	.	TRBJ2-7	CAKARAPPLRGEQYF	TGTGCTAAGGCGCGGGCCCCACCGTTGCGTGGTGAGCAGTACTTC
TRBV7-2	.	.	TRBJ2-5	CASSNPLGVQETQYF	TGTGCCAGCAGCAACCCTCTCGGGGTCCAAGAGACCCAGTACTTC
TRBV30	.	.	TRBJ1-5	CAWSSPDIVNQPQHF	TGTGCCTGGAGTTCGCCAGACATAGTCAATCAGCCCCAGCATTTT
TRBV5-6	.	.	TRBJ1-1	CASSPLGGNTEAFF	TGTGCCAGCAGCCCCCTGGGGGGTAACACTGAAGCTTTCTTT
TRBV6-1	.	TRBD1	TRBJ1-6	CASTLGTGVNSPLHF	TGTGCCAGCACCCTCGGGACAGGGGTTAATTCACCCCTCCACTTT
TRBV14	.	.	TRBJ1-6	CASSPPFSPLHF	TGTGCCAGCAGCCCTCCGTTTTCACCCCTCCACTTT
TRBV5-4	.	.	TRBJ2-4	CASSLPGHPLLYF	TGTGCCAGCAGCTTGCCGGGACACCCCCTGCTTTACTTC
TRBV7-9	once	TRBD2	TRBJ2-1	CASSPGTSGEQFF	TGTGCCAGCAGCCCCGGGACTAGCGGAGAGCAGTTCTTC
TRBV6-5	.	TRBD1	TRBJ1-4	CASSYSTGGGEKLFF	TGTGCCAGCAGTTACTCCACAGGGGGAGGGGAAAAACTGTTTTTT
TRBV30	.	.	TRBJ2-3	CAWLVSTDTQYF	TGTGCCTGGTTAGTGAGCACAGATACGCAGTATTTT
TRBV28	.	TRBD1	TRBJ1-4	CASSFSGTGNEKLFF	TGTGCCAGCAGTTTCTCCGGGACAGGGAATGAAAAACTGTTTTTT
TRBV28	.	.	TRBJ2-3	CASSSSSTDTQYF	TGTGCCAGCAGTTCTTCTAGCACAGATACGCAGTATTTT